The 10 T cell receptor beta chains below come from one sample, sequenced in a study of blood T cell repertoires in COVID-19. Profiled with immunoSEQ multiplex PCR; TCRdb holds only in-frame clones, not every one. The repertoire holds roughly 260,000 clones, with about 91% as singletons. The source material was peripheral blood. The receptors shown here come from a person between 18 and 35 years old with COVID-19, enrolled during active disease.

In DNA form, the CDR3 reads TGTGCCAGCAGTTACGGAGGACTAGCAGGTCATGAGCAGTACTTC. Residues: CASSYGGLAGHEQYF. The genes are TRBV6-2 or TRBV6-3 and TRBJ2-7, with 8 bases fitting TRBD2. V lost 2 bases and J lost 7; bases outside the gene matches: 10. The CDR3 has 15 residues. CDR1 and CDR2 (germline): MNHEY, SVGEGT.

This chain uses TRBV5-4 with TRBJ1-2; D call uncertain. V was shortened by 1 base and J by 10 bases, with 11 bases between the two germline ends. Looked up from germline, CDR1 is SGHNT and CDR2 is YYREEE (reference sequence). The CDR3 extends over 12 amino acids. The CDR3 spells CASSLPGGTYTF. The CDR3 DNA sequence: TGTGCCAGCAGCTTGCCGGGTGGCACCTACACCTTC.

This chain links TRBV3-1 (or the pseudogene TRBV3-2) with TRBJ2-3; D is unresolved. The V end lost 3 bases, the J end lost 7 bases, and 8 bases lay between the germline ends. The CDR3 extends over 12 amino acids. Per germline, CDR1 LGHDT and CDR2 YNNKEL (reference sequence). In nucleotides, the CDR3 is TGTGCCAGCAGCCAGGTTACAAATACGCAGTATTTT. Protein: CASSQVTNTQYF.

This rearrangement joins TRBV7-6 to TRBJ2-5; 7 bases are a match to TRBD1. V dropped 5 bases and J dropped 0; count of bases not matched to a gene: 6. This CDR3 has 15 residues. Germline values: CDR1 SGHVS, CDR2 FNYEAQ. Here the CDR3 reads CASSAWDSDQETQYF. Here the CDR3 DNA reads TGTGCCAGCAGCGCCTGGGACAGCGACCAAGAGACCCAGTACTTC.

The gene calls are TRBV27 and TRBJ2-7; 8 nucleotides agree with TRBD1. Germline CDR1 MNHEY, CDR2 SMNVEV (reference sequence). With V trimmed by 5 bases and J by 5 bases, 8 bases remained unmatched. There are 14 residues in the CDR3. CDR3 sequence: CASSPWTGNHEQYF. CDR3 coding DNA: TGTGCCAGCAGTCCTTGGACAGGGAACCACGAGCAGTACTTC.

The rearrangement joins TRBV18 to TRBJ2-2; D remains ambiguous. The V gene lost 0 bases and the J gene lost 3 bases, with 11 bases spanning the gap. This CDR3 has 16 amino acids. CDR1 is KGHSH and CDR2 is LQKENI in the germline V gene. In nucleotides, the CDR3 is TGTGCCAGCTCACCACCTTTACCTAGGCACACCGGGGAGCTGTTTTTT. Translation gives CASSPPLPRHTGELFF.

The chain carries TRBV6-5 and TRBJ1-4; a possible D gene is TRBD1 (6 bases). CDR3 length: 13 amino acids. The V and J ends lost 4 bases and 5 bases respectively, with 8 bases between them. CDR1 MNHEY and CDR2 SVGAGI come from the germline V gene. CDR3 protein: CASSSTGNEKLFF. CDR3 nucleotide sequence: TGTGCCAGCAGTTCTACAGGGAATGAAAAACTGTTTTTT.

CDR3 in amino acids: CASGTVNTGELFF. The CDR3 DNA sequence: TGTGCCAGCGGGACTGTGAACACCGGGGAGCTGTTTTTT. The chain employs TRBV27 and TRBJ2-2; maybe TRBD2 (6 bases). Germline V gives CDR1 MNHEY, CDR2 SMNVEV (reference sequence). CDR3 length: 13 amino acids. Trimming shortened V by 8 bases and J by 1 base, and 8 bases separated the two germline ends.

This clone has just one count. J is TRBJ2-1 and V is TRBV7-2; 7 bases fit TRBD2. The germline CDR1 and CDR2 sequences are SGHTA and FQGNSA. This CDR3 has 15 amino acids. J gave up 8 bases and V 0 bases, and 7 bases lay outside the gene matches. The CDR3 DNA follows: TGTGCCAGCAGCTTAGCGACGGGAGGTTACTATGAGCAGTTCTTC. This sequence encodes CASSLATGGYYEQFF.

The chain uses TRBV7-9 and TRBJ2-5, with TRBD1 as a possible D gene (5 bases). The V gene lost 5 bases and the J gene lost 7 bases, with 20 bases spanning the gap. The CDR3 length is 15 residues. The germline V gene has CDR1 SEHNR and CDR2 FQNEAQ (reference sequence). CDR3: CASSPRGQAWGTQYF. The CDR3 DNA follows: TGTGCCAGCAGCCCTCGTGGACAAGCCTGGGGGACCCAGTACTTC.